The clone carrying this T cell receptor beta chain was detected only a few times. In the original processing: Reference gene primer amplification gave nucleated cell count estimates. Generated by immunoSEQ multiplex PCR, the TCRdb table keeps only in-frame clones and is missing some. V and J calls plus clone size are reproduced from that table; the DNA served to infer D and trimming. The sample holds approximately 69,000 clones; 60% to 80% are singletons and the top ten take 15% to 20%. In germline, CDR1 is SGHRS, CDR2 YFSETQ. The CDR3 is made up of 15 amino acids. Unmatched junction bases numbered 3, after V lost 0 bases and J lost 5 bases. The sample is drawn from a study of blood T cell repertoires in COVID-19. About the study: COVID-19 samples from acute and convalescent phases originated in the United States, Italy and Spain. PBMCs, B-cell-depleted T cells, or T cells provided the cDNA or gDNA that made up the material.

This clonotype was obtained from a man aged 55 to 70 with acute or convalescent COVID-19. The source material was peripheral blood. The chain carries TRBV5-1 and TRBJ2-2; 8 positions match TRBD2. CDR3 nucleotide sequence: TGCGCCAGCAGCTTGGCGGGGGGGTCGACCGGGGAGCTGTTTTTT. Residues: CASSLAGGSTGELFF.